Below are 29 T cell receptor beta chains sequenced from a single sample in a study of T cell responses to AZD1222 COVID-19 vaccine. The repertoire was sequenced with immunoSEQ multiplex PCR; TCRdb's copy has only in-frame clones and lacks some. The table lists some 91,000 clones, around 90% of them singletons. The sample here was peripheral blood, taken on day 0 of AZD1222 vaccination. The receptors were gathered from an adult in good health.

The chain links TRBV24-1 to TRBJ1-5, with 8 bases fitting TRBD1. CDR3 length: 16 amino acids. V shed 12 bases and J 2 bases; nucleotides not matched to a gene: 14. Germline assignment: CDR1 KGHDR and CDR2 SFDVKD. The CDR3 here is CAESRTGRECNQPQHF. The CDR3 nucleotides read TGTGCCGAGAGCCGGACAGGGCGCGAATGCAATCAGCCCCAGCATTTT.

CDR3 amino acids: CASSLSGWETQYF. The CDR3 DNA reads as TGTGCCAGCAGCTTGTCAGGGTGGGAGACCCAGTACTTC. V is TRBV11-2 and J is TRBJ2-5; the D gene is possibly TRBD1 (5 bases). Germline lookup yields CDR1 SGHAT and CDR2 FQNNGV. This CDR3 contains 13 residues. Trimming removed 3 bases from V and 5 bases from J, with 10 bases in between.

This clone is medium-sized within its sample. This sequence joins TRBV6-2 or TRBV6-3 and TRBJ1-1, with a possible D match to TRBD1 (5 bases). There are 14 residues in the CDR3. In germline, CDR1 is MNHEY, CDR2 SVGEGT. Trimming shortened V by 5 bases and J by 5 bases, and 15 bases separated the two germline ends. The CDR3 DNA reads TGTGCCAGCAGTATTTCGACCGAGGGGACTGAAGCTTTCTTT. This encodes CASSISTEGTEAFF.

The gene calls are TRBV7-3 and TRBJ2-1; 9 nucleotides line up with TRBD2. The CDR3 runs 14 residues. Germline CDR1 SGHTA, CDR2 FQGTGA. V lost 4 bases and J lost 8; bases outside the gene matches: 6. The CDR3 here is CASSSGLAVDEQFF. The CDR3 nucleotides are TGTGCCAGCAGCTCGGGACTAGCCGTCGATGAGCAGTTCTTC. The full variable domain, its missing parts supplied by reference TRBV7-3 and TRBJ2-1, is GAGVSQTPSNKVTEKGKYVELRCDPISGHTALYWYRQSLGQGPEFLIYFQGTGAADDSGLPNDRFFAVRPEGSVSTLKIQRTERGDSAVYLCASSSGLAVDEQFFGPGTRLTVL.

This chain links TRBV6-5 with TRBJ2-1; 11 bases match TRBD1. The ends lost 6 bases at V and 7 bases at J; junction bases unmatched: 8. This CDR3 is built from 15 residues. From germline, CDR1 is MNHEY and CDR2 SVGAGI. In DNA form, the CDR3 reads TGTGCCAGCAGCACAGGACAGGGGGCTAGAAATGAGCAGTTCTTC. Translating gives CASSTGQGARNEQFF.

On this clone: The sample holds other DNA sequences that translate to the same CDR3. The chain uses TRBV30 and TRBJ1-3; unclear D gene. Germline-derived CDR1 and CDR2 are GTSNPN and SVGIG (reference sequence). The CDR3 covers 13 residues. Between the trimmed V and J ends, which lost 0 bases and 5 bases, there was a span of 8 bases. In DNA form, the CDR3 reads TGTGCCTGGAGTGTAAATGGGAGAAACACCATATATTTT. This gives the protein CAWSVNGRNTIYF.

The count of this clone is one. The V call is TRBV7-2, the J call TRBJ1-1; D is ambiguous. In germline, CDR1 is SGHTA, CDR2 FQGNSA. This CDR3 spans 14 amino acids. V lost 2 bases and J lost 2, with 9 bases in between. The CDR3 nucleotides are TGTGCCAGCAGCTTAATAAGGTCCAACACTGAAGCTTTCTTT. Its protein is CASSLIRSNTEAFF.

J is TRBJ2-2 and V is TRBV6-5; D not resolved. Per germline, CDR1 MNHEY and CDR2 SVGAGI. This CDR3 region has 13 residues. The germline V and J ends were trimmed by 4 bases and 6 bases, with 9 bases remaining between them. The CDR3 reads CASSLWSPGELFF. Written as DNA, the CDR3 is TGTGCCAGCAGTTTGTGGTCCCCCGGGGAGCTGTTTTTT.

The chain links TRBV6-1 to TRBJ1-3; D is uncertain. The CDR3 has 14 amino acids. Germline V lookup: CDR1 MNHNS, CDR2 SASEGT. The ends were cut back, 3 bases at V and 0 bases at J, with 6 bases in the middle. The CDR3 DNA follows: TGTGCCAGCAGTGATGTTCTCTCTGGAAACACCATATATTTT. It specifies CASSDVLSGNTIYF.

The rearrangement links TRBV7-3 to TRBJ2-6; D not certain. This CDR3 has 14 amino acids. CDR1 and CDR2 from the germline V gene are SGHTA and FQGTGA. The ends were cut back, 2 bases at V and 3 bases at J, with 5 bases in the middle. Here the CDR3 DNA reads TGTGCCAGCAGCTTACTTGGTGGGGCCAACGTCCTGACTTTC. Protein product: CASSLLGGANVLTF.

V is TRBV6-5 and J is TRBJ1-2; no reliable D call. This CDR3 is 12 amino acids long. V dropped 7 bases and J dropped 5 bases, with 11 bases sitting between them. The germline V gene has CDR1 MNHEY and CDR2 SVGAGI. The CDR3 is CASTGGVYGYTF. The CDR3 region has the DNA TGTGCCAGCACCGGTGGGGTTTATGGCTACACCTTC.

The CDR3: CASSVYGGELFF. The CDR3 nucleotides are TGTGCCAGCAGCGTATACGGCGGGGAGCTGTTTTTT. This chain connects TRBV9 to TRBJ2-2; no reliable D call. The CDR3 is 12 residues long. Germline V gene lookup returns CDR1 SGDLS and CDR2 YYNGEE. Trimming pared 1 base from V and 7 bases from J, leaving 5 bases between.

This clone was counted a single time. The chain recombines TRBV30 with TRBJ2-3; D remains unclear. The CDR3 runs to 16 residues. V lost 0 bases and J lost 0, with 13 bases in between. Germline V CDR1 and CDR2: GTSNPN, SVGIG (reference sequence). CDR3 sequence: CAWSVRLTSSTDTQYF. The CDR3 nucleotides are TGTGCCTGGAGTGTACGACTCACCTCTAGCACAGATACGCAGTATTTT.

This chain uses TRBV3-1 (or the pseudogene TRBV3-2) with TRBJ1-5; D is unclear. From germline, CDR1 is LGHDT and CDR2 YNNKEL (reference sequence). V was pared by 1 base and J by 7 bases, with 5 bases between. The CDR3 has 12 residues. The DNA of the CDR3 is TGTGCCAGCAGCCAAGTCGGCCAGCCCCAGCATTTT. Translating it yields CASSQVGQPQHF.

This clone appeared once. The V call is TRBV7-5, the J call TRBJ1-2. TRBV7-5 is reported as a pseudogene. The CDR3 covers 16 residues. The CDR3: CARSLVSLFAPYGYTF. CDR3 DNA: TGTGCCAGAAGCTTAGTTAGCTTGTTTGCCCCTTATGGCTACACCTTC.

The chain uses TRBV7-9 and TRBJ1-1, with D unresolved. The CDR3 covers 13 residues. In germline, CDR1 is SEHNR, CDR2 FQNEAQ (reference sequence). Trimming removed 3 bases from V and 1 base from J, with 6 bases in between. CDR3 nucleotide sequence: TGTGCCAGCAGCTTTGCGGCGAACACTGAAGCTTTCTTT. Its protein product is CASSFAANTEAFF. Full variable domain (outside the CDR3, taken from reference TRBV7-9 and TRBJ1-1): DTGVSQNPRHKITKRGQNVTFRCDPISEHNRLYWYRQTLGQGPEFLTYFQNEAQLEKSRLLSDRFSAERPKGSFSTLEIQRTEQGDSAMYLCASSFAANTEAFFGQGTRLTVV.

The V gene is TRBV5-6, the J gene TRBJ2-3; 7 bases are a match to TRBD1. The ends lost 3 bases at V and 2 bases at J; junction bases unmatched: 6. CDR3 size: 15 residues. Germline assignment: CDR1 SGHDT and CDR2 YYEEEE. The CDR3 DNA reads TGTGCCAGCAGCTGGCAGACAGGGCTCACAGATACGCAGTATTTT. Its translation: CASSWQTGLTDTQYF.

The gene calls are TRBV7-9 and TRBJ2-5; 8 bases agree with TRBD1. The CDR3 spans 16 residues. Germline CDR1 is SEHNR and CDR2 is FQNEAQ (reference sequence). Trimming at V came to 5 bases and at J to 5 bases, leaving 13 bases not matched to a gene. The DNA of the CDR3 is TGTGCCAGCAGCCTCGGGGCTGCAGGGGGCACGGAGACCCAGTACTTC. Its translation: CASSLGAAGGTETQYF. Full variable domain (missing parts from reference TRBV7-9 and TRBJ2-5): DTGVSQNPRHKITKRGQNVTFRCDPISEHNRLYWYRQTLGQGPEFLTYFQNEAQLEKSRLLSDRFSAERPKGSFSTLEIQRTEQGDSAMYLCASSLGAAGGTETQYFGPGTRLLVL.

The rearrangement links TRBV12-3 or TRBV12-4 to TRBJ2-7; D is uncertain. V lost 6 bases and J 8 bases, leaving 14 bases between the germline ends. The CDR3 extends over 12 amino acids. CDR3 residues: CASRGERNQQYF. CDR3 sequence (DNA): TGTGCCAGCAGGGGCGAACGGAACCAGCAGTACTTC.

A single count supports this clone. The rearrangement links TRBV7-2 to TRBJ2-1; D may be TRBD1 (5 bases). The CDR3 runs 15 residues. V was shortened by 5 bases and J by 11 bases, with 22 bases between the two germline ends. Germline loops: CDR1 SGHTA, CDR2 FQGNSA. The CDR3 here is CASSDDRSRPEKQFF. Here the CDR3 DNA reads TGTGCCAGCAGCGACGACAGATCGAGGCCCGAGAAGCAGTTCTTC.

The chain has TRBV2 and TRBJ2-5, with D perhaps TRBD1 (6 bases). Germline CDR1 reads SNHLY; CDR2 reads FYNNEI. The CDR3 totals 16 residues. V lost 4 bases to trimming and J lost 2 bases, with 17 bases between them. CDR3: CASSGQGQDPQETQYF. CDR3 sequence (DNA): TGTGCCAGCAGTGGTCAGGGGCAGGACCCACAAGAGACCCAGTACTTC.

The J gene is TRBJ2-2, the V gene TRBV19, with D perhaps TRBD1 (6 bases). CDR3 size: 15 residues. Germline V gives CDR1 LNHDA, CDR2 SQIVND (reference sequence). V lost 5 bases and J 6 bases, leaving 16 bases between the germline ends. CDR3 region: CASSAAGVISGELFF. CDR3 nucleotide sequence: TGTGCCAGTAGTGCGGCAGGGGTTATCTCCGGGGAGCTGTTTTTT.

The chain's CDR3 is CASSLRGIGYGYTF. The CDR3 DNA reads TGTGCCAGCAGTTTAAGGGGAATCGGCTATGGCTACACCTTC. The chain recombines TRBV6-5 with TRBJ1-2; D might be TRBD1 (5 bases). The CDR3 extends over 14 amino acids. The V end lost 4 bases, the J end lost 4 bases, and 13 bases lay between the germline ends. Germline values: CDR1 MNHEY, CDR2 SVGAGI.

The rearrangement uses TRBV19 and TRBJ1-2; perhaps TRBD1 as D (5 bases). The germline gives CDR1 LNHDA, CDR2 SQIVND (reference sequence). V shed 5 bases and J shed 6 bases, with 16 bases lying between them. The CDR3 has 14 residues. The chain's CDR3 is CASSRRGGSNGYTF. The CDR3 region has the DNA TGTGCCAGTAGTCGCCGCGGGGGGAGTAATGGCTACACCTTC.

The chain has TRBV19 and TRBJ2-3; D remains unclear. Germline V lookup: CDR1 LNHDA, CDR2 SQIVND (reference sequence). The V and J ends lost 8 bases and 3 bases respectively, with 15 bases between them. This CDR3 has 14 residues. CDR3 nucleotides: TGTGCCAGTTCGACGGCTTTGGGGACAGATACGCAGTATTTT. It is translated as CASSTALGTDTQYF. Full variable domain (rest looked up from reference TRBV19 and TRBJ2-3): DGGITQSPKYLFRKEGQNVTLSCEQNLNHDAMYWYRQDPGQGLRLIYYSQIVNDFQKGDIAEGYSVSREKKESFPLTVTSAQKNPTAFYLCASSTALGTDTQYFGPGTRLTVL.

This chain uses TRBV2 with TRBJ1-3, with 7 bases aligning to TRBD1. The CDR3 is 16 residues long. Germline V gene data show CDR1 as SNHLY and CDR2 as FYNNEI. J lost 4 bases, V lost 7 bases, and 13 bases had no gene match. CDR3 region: CASTPPVTGVGNTIYF. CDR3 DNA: TGTGCCAGCACCCCGCCCGTTACAGGGGTCGGAAACACCATATATTTT.

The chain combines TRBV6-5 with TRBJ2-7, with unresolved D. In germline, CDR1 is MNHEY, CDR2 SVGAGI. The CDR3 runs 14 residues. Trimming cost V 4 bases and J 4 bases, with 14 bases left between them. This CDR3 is CASSSEQGSYEQYF. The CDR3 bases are TGTGCCAGCAGTTCCGAGCAAGGTAGTTACGAGCAGTACTTC.

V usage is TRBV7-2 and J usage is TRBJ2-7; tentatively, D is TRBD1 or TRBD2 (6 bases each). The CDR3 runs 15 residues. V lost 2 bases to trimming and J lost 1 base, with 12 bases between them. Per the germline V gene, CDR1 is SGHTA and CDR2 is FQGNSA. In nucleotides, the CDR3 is TGTGCCAGCAGCTTATACACAGGGAGGTCCTACGAGCAGTACTTC. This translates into CASSLYTGRSYEQYF.

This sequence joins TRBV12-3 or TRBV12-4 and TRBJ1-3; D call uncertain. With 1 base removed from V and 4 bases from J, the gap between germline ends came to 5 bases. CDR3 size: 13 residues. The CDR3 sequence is CASSLDVGNTIYF. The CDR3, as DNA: TGTGCCAGCAGTTTAGATGTGGGAAACACCATATATTTT.